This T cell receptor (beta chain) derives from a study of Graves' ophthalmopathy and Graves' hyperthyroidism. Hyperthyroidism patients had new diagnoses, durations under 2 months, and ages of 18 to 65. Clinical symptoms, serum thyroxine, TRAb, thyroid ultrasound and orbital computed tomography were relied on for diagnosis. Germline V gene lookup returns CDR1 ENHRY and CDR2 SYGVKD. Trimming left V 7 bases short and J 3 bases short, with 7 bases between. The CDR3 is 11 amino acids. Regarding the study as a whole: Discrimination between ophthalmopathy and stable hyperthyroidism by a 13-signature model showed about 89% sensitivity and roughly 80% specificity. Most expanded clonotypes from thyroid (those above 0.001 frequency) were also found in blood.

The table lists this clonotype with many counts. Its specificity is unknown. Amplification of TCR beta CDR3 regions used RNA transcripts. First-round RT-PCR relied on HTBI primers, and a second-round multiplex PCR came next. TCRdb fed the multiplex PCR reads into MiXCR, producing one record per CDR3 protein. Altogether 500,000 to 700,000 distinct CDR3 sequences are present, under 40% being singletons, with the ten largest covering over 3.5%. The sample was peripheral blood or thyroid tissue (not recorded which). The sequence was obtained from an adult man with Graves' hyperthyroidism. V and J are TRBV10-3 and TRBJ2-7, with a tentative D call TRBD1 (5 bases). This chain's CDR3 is CAITQGYEQYF. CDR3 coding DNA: TGTGCCATCACCCAGGGCTACGAGCAGTACTTC.